This T cell receptor beta chain came from a study of shared clonotypes between healthy human individuals. Study as a whole: Sampling drew on donors who were a couple of women and a few men aged 18 to 49.

Findings and limits, study-wide: A limitation of the genetic and exposure-history diversity represented arose from few donors. Only blood underwent sampling, and tissue repertoires likely differ. Rarefaction gave evidence that sorted-subset sequencing remained incomplete despite large depth.

Assay used: immunoSEQ multiplex PCR; TCRdb lists only in-frame clones, some missing. The repertoire holds some 700,000 clones, 80% to 95% seen once, with around a third in the top ten. The CDR3 runs to 15 residues. The V end was cut by 5 bases, the J end by 2 bases, with 13 bases between. In germline, CDR1 is LGHNA, CDR2 YNFKEQ. As for this clone: Its matching antigen is unknown.

The sequence was collected from a man between 18 and 29 years old in good health. Some clones in this sample may be carry-over from other donors' samples. Sequenced sample: memory CD8+ T cells from PBMCs. Sample subset: CD45RO+ cells pooled with CCR7-negative TemRA cells. The V gene is TRBV4-2, the J gene TRBJ2-1, with D possibly TRBD1 on 6 matching bases. CDR3: CASSDRDITYNEQFF. Written as DNA, the CDR3 is TGTGCCAGCAGCGACCGGGACATCACCTACAATGAGCAGTTCTTC.